These T cell receptor beta chains were read from a single sample in a study of human T cells and chemical hapten exposure. One entry per CDR3 protein results from TCRdb running MiXCR on the RACE reads. The table has fewer than 80,000 distinct CDR3 sequences, 9% to 12% seen once. This material consisted of whole blood, taken in connection with sensitization to the hapten diphenylcyclopropenone (DPC). The receptors here all came from a woman in her forties or fifties with alopecia areata. Some clones in this sample may be carry-over from other donors' samples. The CDR3 runs from the conserved cysteine through the conserved F or W. The D gene is left open where the match is weak. Expanded clones are given a class, and other clones once, few, many or no size at all.

abundance	j_gene	v_gene	d_gene	CDR3nt	CDR3aa
NA	TRBJ2-1	TRBV25-1	TRBD2	TGTGCCAGCGATCCGGGACTAGCGGGAGGGCCTGGGAATGAGCAGTTCTTC	CASDPGLAGGPGNEQFF
once	TRBJ2-3	TRBV3-1	NA	TGTGCCAGCAGCCAAGACCAGCGGCCCCAGACCAACACAGATACGCAGTATTTT	CASSQDQRPQTNTDTQYF
NA	TRBJ1-5	TRBV29-1	NA	TGCAGCGCGAGTGTTAGCAATCAGCCCCAGCATTTT	CSASVSNQPQHF
few	TRBJ2-1	TRBV5-1	NA	TGCGCCAGCAGCTTGGAGGAAGGGAGTGTCAATGAGCAGTTCTTC	CASSLEEGSVNEQFF
few	TRBJ2-1	TRBV9	NA	TGTGCCAGCAGCGTTTGGAACCATGGGAATGAGCAGTTCTTC	CASSVWNHGNEQFF
NA	TRBJ1-3	TRBV12-3/TRBV12-4	TRBD1	TGTGCCAGCAGTCCAACTCCGGGACAGATCTCTGGAAACACCATATATTTT	CASSPTPGQISGNTIYF
many	TRBJ2-1	TRBV20-1	TRBD2	TGCAGTGCTAGAGATGTGGCTAGCGGGAGATATTACAATGAGCAGTTCTTC	CSARDVASGRYYNEQFF
few	TRBJ2-1	TRBV19	NA	TGTGCCAGTATCCCGGATCGGTCCTCCTACAATGAGCAGTTCTTC	CASIPDRSSYNEQFF
few	TRBJ2-1	TRBV12-3/TRBV12-4	NA	TGTGCCAGCAGTTTAGTTAGCTCCTACAATGAGCAGTTCTTC	CASSLVSSYNEQFF
many	TRBJ2-7	TRBV18	TRBD2	TGTGCCAGCTCACCAGGGACTAGCGACTCCTACGAGCAGTACTTC	CASSPGTSDSYEQYF
NA	TRBJ2-1	TRBV12-3/TRBV12-4	NA	TGTGCCAGCAAAACCGGGGGTGAGCAGTTCTTC	CASKTGGEQFF
many	TRBJ1-5	TRBV21-1	NA	TGTGCCAGCAGCAAAGGGGGCAGGCATCAGCCCCAGCATTTT	CASSKGGRHQPQHF
many	TRBJ2-1	TRBV7-2	NA	TGTGCCAGCGGACTACGGAACGAGCAGTTCTTC	CASGLRNEQFF
NA	TRBJ2-4	TRBV12-3/TRBV12-4	TRBD1	TGTGCCAGCAGTCTACCAGGGGGCCGGGCCAAAAACATTCAGTACTTC	CASSLPGGRAKNIQYF
NA	TRBJ1-3	TRBV9	NA	TGTGCCAGCAGCGTTTTTGACAGGGGAAACACCATATATTTT	CASSVFDRGNTIYF
many	TRBJ1-2	TRBV28	NA	TGTGCCACCCTGCTGGGCCGTTTTAACTATGGCTACACCTTC	CATLLGRFNYGYTF
few	TRBJ1-2	TRBV12-3/TRBV12-4	TRBD1	TGTGCCAGCAAGCCGGGACAGGGAGGATATGGCTACACCTTC	CASKPGQGGYGYTF
NA	TRBJ2-2	TRBV3-1	TRBD1	TGTGCCAGCAGCCTAGGGGGCGCCGACACCGGGGAGCTGTTTTTT	CASSLGGADTGELFF
many	TRBJ1-3	TRBV5-5	NA	TGTGCCAGCAGCTCCGAGGCAGGAGGAAACACCATATATTTT	CASSSEAGGNTIYF
few	TRBJ2-6	TRBV19	TRBD1	TGTGCCAGTGGGGACAGCCCCTCTGGGGCCAACGTCCTGACTTTC	CASGDSPSGANVLTF
few	TRBJ1-1	TRBV29-1	TRBD1	TGCAGCTCTGATCAGGGGGCGGTGAGCCCTGAAGCTTTCTTT	CSSDQGAVSPEAFF
few	TRBJ2-7	TRBV4-1	NA	TGCGCCAGCAGCCAAGATGAACTTATCAATGCCTACGAGCAGTACTTC	CASSQDELINAYEQYF
few	TRBJ2-2	TRBV7-3	TRBD2	TGTGCCAGCAGCTCCCCCGGGACTAGCGGGAGGACCGGGGAGCTGTTTTTT	CASSSPGTSGRTGELFF
NA	TRBJ2-1	TRBV29-1	TRBD2	TGCAGCGTTGAGGGAGTAGCGGGAGCGTCTACGGATGAGCAGTTCTTC	CSVEGVAGASTDEQFF
many	TRBJ2-5	TRBV24-1	TRBD2	TGTGCCACCCGACTAGCGATCCAAGAGACCCAGTACTTC	CATRLAIQETQYF
many	TRBJ2-1	TRBV29-1	TRBD2	TGCAGCGTAGGGACTAGCGGCTACAATGAGCAGTTCTTC	CSVGTSGYNEQFF
many	TRBJ2-3	TRBV12-5	TRBD2	TGTGCTAGTGGAATCGGACTAGCCTCAGATACGCAGTATTTT	CASGIGLASDTQYF
many	TRBJ1-1	TRBV7-9	NA	TGTGCCAGCAGCTTAGCGGGCAGTGAAGCTTTCTTT	CASSLAGSEAFF
NA	TRBJ2-1	TRBV10-3	NA	TGTGCCACCGGACAGAGCTCCTACAATGAGCAGTTCTTC	CATGQSSYNEQFF
many	TRBJ2-3	TRBV7-9	NA	TGTGCCAGCAGCTCCCGTGAAGGGCTACCCACAGATACGCAGTATTTT	CASSSREGLPTDTQYF
many	TRBJ1-2	TRBV5-1	TRBD1	TGCGCCAGCAGCTGGGACAGGGACCATGGCTACACCTTC	CASSWDRDHGYTF
many	TRBJ1-4	TRBV29-1	NA	TGCAGCGTTGGTGAAAAACTGTTTTTT	CSVGEKLFF
many	TRBJ1-5	TRBV19	NA	TGTGCCAGTAGTATGTTCAATCAGCCCCAGCATTTT	CASSMFNQPQHF
NA	TRBJ2-3	TRBV5-4	NA	TGTGCCAGCAGCTTGCTTTCAGGGCATACGCAGTATTTT	CASSLLSGHTQYF
NA	TRBJ2-1	TRBV20-1	NA	TGCAGTGCTTCGAGACATCCGGGTGAGCAGTTCTTC	CSASRHPGEQFF
NA	TRBJ2-1	TRBV7-6	NA	TGTGCCAGCAGCGAATTTACTAGTAATGAGCAGTTCTTC	CASSEFTSNEQFF
many	TRBJ2-3	TRBV2	NA	TGTGCCAGCAGTGATCTCCCTCGGCGTGGTACAGATACGCAGTATTTT	CASSDLPRRGTDTQYF
many	TRBJ2-3	TRBV27	NA	TGTGCCAGCAGTTTATTGGCCCCCCCAGATACGCAGTATTTT	CASSLLAPPDTQYF
NA	TRBJ2-3	TRBV6-2/TRBV6-3	NA	TGTGCCAGCAAAGAGAGCGGATCGAGCACAGATACGCAGTATTTT	CASKESGSSTDTQYF
many	TRBJ2-4	TRBV20-1	NA	TGCAGTGCTAGAGATACGCAACTGATAGCCAAAAACATTCAGTACTTC	CSARDTQLIAKNIQYF
many	TRBJ1-2	TRBV6-2/TRBV6-3	TRBD1	TGTGCCAGCAGCCGGGACAGCTATGGCTACACCTTC	CASSRDSYGYTF
few	TRBJ2-6	TRBV2	NA	TGTGCCAGCACCGAGCCGAAAAGCTCTGGGGCCAACGTCCTGACTTTC	CASTEPKSSGANVLTF